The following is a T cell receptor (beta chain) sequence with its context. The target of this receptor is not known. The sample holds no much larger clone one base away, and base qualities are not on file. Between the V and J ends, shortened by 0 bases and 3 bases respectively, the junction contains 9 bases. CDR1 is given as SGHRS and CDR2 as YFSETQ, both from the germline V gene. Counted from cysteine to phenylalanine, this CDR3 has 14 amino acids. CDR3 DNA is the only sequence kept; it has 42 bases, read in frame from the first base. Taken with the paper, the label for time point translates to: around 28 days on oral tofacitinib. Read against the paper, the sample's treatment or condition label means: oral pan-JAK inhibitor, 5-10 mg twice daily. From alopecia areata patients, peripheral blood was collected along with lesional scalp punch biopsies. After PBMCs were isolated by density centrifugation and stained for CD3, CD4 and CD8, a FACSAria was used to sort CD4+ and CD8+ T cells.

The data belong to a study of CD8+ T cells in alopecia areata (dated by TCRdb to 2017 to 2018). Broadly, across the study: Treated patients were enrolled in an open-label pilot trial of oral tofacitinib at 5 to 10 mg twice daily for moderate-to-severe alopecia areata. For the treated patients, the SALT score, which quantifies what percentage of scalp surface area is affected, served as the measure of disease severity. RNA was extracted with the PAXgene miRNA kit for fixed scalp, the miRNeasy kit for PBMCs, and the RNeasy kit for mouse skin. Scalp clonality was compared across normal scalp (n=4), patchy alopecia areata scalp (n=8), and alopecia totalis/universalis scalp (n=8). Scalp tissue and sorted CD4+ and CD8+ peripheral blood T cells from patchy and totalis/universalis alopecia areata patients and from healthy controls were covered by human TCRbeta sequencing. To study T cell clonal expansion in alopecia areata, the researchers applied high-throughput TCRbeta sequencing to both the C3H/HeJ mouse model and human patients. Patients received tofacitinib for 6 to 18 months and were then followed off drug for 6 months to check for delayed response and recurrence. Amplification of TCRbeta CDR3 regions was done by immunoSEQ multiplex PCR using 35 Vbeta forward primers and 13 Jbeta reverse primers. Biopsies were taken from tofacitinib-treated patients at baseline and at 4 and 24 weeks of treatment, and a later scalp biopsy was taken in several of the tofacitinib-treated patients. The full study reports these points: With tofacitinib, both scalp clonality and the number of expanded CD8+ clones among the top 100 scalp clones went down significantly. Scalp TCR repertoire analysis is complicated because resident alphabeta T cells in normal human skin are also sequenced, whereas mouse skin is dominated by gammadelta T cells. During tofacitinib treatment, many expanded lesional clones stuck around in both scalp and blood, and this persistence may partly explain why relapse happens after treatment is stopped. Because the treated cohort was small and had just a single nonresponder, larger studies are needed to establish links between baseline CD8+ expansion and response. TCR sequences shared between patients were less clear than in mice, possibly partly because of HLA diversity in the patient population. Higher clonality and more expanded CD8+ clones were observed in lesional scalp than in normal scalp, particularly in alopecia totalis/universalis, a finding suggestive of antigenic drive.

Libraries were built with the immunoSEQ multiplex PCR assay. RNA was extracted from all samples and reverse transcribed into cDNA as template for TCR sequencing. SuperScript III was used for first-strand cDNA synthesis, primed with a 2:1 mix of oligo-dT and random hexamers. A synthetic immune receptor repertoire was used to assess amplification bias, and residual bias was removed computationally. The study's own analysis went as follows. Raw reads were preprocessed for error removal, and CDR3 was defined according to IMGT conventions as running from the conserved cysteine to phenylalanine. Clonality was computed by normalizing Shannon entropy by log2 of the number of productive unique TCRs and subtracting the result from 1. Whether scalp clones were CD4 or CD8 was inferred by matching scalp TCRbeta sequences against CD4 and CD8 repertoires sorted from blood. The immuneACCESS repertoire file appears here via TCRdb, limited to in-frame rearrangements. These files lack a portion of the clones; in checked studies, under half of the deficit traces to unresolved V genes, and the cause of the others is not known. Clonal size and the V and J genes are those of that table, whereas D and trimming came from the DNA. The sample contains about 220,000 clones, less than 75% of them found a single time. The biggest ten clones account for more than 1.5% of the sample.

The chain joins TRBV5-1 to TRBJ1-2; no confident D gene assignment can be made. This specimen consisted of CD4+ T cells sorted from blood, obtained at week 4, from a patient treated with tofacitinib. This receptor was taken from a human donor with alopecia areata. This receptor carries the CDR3 CASSLAEPHYGYTF. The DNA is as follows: TGCGCCAGCAGCTTGGCTGAGCCGCACTATGGCTACACCTTC.